This T cell receptor beta chain was observed in a study of vaccination and CD4 T cells after COVID-19. Study at large: The cells were exposed to overlapping spike peptides originating from SARS-CoV-2, HCoV-NL63, HCoV-OC43 and HCoV-229E for stimulation.

Treatment: roughly ten-day PBMC culture with coronavirus spike peptide pools or control peptides (ViraFEST assay). CDR1 and CDR2 from the germline V gene are LNHNV and YYDKDF (reference sequence). The CDR3 has 14 amino acids. V dropped 0 bases and J dropped 6 bases, with 12 bases sitting between them. This clonotype was counted a few times. Its antigen remains unidentified. The assay that was used to sequence DNA from cultured CD4+ T cells was the Oncomine TCR Beta short-read assay. TCRdb fed the PCR reads into MiXCR, producing one record per CDR3 protein. The sample includes about 21,000 distinct CDR3 sequences, approximately 50% seen only once; the top ten take more than 3.5%. Regarding the study as a whole: Convalescent patients saw a median around 83% of their reactive clones show up only after vaccination.

The TCR originated in a human donor who had recovered from COVID-19. The source material was CD4+ T cells from blood, cultured in vitro. J is TRBJ2-7 and V is TRBV15; a possible D gene is TRBD1 (5 bases). CDR3 sequence (DNA): TGTGCCACCAGCAGAGAGGGCAGGGTGGGCGAGCAGTACTTC. Its translation: CATSREGRVGEQYF.